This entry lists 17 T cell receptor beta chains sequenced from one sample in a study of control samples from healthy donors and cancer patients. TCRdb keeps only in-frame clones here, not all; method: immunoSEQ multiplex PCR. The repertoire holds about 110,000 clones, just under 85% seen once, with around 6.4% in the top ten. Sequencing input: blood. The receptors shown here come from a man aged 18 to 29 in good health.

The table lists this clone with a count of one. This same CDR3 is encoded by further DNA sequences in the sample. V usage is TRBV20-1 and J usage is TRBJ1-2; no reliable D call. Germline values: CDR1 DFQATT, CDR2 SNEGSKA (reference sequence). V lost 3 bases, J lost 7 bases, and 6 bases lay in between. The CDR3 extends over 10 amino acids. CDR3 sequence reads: CSARGSGYTF. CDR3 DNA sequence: TGCAGTGCTAGGGGGAGTGGCTACACCTTC.

The CDR3 sequence: CASSLKDGDEKLFF. In DNA, the CDR3 is TGTGCCAGCAGCTTGAAGGATGGGGATGAAAAACTGTTTTTT. The chain is built from TRBV5-6 and TRBJ1-4; D is unresolved. V dropped 1 base and J dropped 6 bases, with 10 bases sitting between them. CDR1 SGHDT and CDR2 YYEEEE come from the germline V gene. The CDR3 covers 14 residues. Full variable domain (rest looked up from reference TRBV5-6 and TRBJ1-4): DAGVTQSPTHLIKTRGQQVTLRCSPKSGHDTVSWYQQALGQGPQFIFQYYEEEERQRGNFPDRFSGHQFPNYSSELNVNALLLGDSALYLCASSLKDGDEKLFFGSGTQLSVL.

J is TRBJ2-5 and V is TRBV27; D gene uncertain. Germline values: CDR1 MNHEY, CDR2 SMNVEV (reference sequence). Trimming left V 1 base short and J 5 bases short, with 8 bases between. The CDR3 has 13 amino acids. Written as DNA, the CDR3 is TGTGCCAGCAGTTTATTCTTCCGGGAGACCCAGTACTTC. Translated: CASSLFFRETQYF.

As DNA, the CDR3 is TGTGCCAGCCTTACCTCGTGGAACACTGAAGCTTTCTTT. This encodes CASLTSWNTEAFF. The chain links TRBV28 to TRBJ1-1; no reliable D call. Germline V gene data show CDR1 as MDHEN and CDR2 as SYDVKM. V was trimmed by 8 bases and J by 1 base, leaving 11 bases between them. This CDR3 contains 13 residues.

The CDR3 here is CASSFSYSSYNSPLHF. The CDR3, as DNA: TGTGCCAGCAGCTTCTCCTACAGTTCTTATAATTCACCCCTCCACTTT. The V gene is TRBV5-6, the J gene TRBJ1-6, with D unresolved. The V and J ends lost 2 bases and 4 bases respectively, with 13 bases between them. This CDR3 contains 16 residues. Germline lookup yields CDR1 SGHDT and CDR2 YYEEEE.

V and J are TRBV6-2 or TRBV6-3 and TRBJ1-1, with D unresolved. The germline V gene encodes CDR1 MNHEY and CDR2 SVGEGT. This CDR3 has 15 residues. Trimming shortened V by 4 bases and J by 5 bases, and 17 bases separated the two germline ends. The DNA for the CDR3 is TGTGCCAGCAGTTGGGAGGGTTCTAAGGGAACTGAAGCTTTCTTT. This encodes CASSWEGSKGTEAFF.

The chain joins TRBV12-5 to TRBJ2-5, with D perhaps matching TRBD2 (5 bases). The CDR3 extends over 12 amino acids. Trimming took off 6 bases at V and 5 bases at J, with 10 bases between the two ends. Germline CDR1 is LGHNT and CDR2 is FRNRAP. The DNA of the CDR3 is TGTGCTAGTGGCCCGGGGATGGAGACCCAGTACTTC. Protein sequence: CASGPGMETQYF.

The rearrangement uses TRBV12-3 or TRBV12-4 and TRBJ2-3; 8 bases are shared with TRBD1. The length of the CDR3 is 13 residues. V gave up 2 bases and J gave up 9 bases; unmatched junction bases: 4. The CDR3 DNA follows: TGTGCCAGCAGTTTAATGCAGGGGGCAACGCAGTATTTT. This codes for CASSLMQGATQYF.

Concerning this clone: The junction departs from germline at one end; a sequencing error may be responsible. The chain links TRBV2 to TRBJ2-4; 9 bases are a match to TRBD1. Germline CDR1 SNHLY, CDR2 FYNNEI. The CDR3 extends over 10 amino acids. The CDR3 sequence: CASRGTGRDF. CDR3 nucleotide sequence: TGTGCCAGCAGAGGGACAGGGAGGGACTTC.

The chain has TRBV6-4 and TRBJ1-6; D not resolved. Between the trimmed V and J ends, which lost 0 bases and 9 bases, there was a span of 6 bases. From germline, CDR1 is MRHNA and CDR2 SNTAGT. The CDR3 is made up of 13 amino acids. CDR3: CASSDSRASPLHF. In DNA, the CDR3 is TGTGCCAGCAGTGACTCTAGGGCTTCACCCCTCCACTTT.

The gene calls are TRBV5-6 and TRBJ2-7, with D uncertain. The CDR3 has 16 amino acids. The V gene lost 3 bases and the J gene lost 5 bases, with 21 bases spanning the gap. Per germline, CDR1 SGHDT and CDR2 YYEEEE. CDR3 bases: TGTGCCAGCAGCTGGCTAGGGATCCCCTCGGCGGACGAGCAGTACGTC. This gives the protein CASSWLGIPSADEQYV.

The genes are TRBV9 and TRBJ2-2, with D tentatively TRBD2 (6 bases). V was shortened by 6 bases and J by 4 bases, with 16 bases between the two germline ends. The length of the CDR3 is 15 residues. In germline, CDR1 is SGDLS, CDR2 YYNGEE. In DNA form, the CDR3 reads TGTGCCAGCACCGCACGAGACGGGGGCACCGGGGAGCTGTTTTTT. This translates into CASTARDGGTGELFF.

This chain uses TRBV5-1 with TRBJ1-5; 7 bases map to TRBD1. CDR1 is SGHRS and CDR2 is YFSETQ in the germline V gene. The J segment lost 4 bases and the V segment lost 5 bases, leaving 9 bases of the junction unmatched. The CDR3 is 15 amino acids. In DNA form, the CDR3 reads TGCGCCAGCAGTCCTACAGGGGTCCCGAATCAGCCCCAGCATTTT. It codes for CASSPTGVPNQPQHF.

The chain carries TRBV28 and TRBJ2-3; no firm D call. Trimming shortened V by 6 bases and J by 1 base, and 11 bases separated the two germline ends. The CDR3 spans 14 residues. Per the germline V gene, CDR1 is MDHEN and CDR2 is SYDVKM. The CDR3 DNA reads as TGTGCCAGCAGCCAGCCCGTGGGCACAGATACGCAGTATTTT. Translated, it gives CASSQPVGTDTQYF.

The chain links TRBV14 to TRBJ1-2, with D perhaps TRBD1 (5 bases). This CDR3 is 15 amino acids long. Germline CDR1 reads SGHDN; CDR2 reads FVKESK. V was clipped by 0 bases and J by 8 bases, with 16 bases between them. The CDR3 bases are TGTGCCAGCAGCCAAGATCTCGGGCAGGGCGGGGGCTACACCTTC. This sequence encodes CASSQDLGQGGGYTF. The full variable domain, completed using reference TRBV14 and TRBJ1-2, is EAGVTQFPSHSVIEKGQTVTLRCDPISGHDNLYWYRRVMGKEIKFLLHFVKESKQDESGMPNNRFLAERTGGTYSTLKVQPAELEDSGVYFCASSQDLGQGGGYTFGSGTRLTVV.

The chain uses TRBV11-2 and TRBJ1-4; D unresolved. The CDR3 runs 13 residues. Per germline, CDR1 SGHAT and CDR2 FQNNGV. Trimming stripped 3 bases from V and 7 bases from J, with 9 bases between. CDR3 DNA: TGTGCCAGCAGCTTCGTGGGGAGTGAAAAACTGTTTTTT. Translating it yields CASSFVGSEKLFF. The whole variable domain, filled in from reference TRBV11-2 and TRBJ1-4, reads EAGVAQSPRYKIIEKRQSVAFWCNPISGHATLYWYQQILGQGPKLLIQFQNNGVVDDSQLPKDRFSAERLKGVDSTLKIQPAKLEDSAVYLCASSFVGSEKLFFGSGTQLSVL.

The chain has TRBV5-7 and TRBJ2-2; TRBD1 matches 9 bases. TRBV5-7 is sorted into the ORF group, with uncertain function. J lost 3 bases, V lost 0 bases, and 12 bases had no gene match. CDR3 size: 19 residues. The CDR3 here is CASSLVLPGQGLDTGELFF. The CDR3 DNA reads TGTGCCAGCAGCTTGGTACTCCCGGGACAGGGTTTAGACACCGGGGAGCTGTTTTTT.